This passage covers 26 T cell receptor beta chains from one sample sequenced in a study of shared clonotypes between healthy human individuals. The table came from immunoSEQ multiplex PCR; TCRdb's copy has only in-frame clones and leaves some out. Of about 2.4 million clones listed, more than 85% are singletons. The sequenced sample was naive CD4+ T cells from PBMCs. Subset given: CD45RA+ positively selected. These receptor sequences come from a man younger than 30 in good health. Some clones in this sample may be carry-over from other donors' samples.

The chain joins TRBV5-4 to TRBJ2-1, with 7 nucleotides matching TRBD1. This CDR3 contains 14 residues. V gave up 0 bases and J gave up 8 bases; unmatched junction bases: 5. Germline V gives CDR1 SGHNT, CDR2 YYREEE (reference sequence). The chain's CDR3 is CASSLAKGADEQFF. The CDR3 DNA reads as TGTGCCAGCAGCTTGGCCAAGGGGGCGGATGAGCAGTTCTTC.

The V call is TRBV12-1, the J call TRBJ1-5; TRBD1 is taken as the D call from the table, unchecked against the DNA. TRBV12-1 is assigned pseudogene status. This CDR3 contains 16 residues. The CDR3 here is CARRTGGHRSNQPQHF. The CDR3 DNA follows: TGTGCCAGACGAACAGGGGGGCATAGGAGCAATCAGCCCCAGCATTTT.

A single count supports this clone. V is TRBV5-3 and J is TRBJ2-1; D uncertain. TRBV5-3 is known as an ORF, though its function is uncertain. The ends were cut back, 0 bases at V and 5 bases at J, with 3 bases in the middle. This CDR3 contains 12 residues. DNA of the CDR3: TGTGCCAGAAGCTTGGTAAACAATGAGCAGTTCTTC. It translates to CARSLVNNEQFF.

In DNA, the CDR3 is TGTGCCAGCAGTGAGGGTTTTGCGACCGGGGAGCTGTTTTTT. This encodes CASSEGFATGELFF. The rearrangement links TRBV6-1 to TRBJ2-2; D gene ambiguous. With 3 bases removed from V and 5 bases from J, the gap between germline ends came to 10 bases. Germline assignment: CDR1 MNHNS and CDR2 SASEGT. The CDR3 contains 14 residues.

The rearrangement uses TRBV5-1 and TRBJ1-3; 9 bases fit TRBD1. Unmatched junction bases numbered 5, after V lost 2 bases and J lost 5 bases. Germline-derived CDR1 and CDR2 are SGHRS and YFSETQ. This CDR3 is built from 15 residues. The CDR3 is CASSFLTGGRNTIYF. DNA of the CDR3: TGCGCCAGCAGCTTCTTGACAGGGGGAAGAAACACCATATATTTT.

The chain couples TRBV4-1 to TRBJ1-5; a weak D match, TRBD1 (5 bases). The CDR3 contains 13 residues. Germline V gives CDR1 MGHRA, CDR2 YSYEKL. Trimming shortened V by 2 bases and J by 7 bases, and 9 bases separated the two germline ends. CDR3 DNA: TGCGCCAGCAGCCAACCCCAGGGACAGCCCCAGCATTTT. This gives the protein CASSQPQGQPQHF.

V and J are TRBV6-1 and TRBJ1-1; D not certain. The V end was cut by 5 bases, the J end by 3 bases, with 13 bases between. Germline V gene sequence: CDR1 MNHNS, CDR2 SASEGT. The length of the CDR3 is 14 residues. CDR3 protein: CASSKRKEDTEAFF. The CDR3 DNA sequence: TGTGCCAGCAGTAAAAGGAAAGAGGACACTGAAGCTTTCTTT.

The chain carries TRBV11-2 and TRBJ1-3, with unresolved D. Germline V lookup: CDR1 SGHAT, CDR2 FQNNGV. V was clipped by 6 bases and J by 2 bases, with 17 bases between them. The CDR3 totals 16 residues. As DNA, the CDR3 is TGTGCCAGCAGGGATGAGAGGCTTAACACTGGAAACACCATATATTTT. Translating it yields CASRDERLNTGNTIYF.

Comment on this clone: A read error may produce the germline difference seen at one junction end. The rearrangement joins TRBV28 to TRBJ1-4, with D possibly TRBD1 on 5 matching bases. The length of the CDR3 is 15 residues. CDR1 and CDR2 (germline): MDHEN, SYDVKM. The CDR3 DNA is TGTGCCACAACACAACTCCGGGGGTTTAATGGAAAACTGTTTTTT. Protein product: CATTQLRGFNGKLFF. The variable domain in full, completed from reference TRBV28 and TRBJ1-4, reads DVKVTQSSRYLVKRTGEKVFLECVQDMDHENMFWYRQDPGLGLRLIYFSYDVKMKEKGDIPEGYSVSREKKERFSLILESASTNQTSMYLCATTQLRGFNGKLFFGSGTQLSVL.

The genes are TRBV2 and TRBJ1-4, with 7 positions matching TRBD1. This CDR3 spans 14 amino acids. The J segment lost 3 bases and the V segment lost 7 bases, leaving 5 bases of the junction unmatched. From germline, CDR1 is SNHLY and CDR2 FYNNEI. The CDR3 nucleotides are TGTGCCAGCACAGACGGGACAGCTAATGAAAAACTGTTTTTT. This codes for CASTDGTANEKLFF.

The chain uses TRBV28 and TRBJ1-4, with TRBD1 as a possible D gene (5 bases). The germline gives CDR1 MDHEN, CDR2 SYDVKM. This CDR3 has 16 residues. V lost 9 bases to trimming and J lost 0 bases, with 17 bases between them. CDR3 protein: CASQTPGRSTNEKLFF. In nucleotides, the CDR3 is TGTGCCAGTCAAACCCCGGGACGGTCAACTAATGAAAAACTGTTTTTT.

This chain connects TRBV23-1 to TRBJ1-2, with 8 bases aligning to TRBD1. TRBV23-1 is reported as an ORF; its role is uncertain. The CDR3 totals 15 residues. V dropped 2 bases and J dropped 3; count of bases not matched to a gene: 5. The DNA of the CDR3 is TGCGCCAGCAGTCAACCCGGACAGGGCGACTATGGCTACACCTTC. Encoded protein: CASSQPGQGDYGYTF.

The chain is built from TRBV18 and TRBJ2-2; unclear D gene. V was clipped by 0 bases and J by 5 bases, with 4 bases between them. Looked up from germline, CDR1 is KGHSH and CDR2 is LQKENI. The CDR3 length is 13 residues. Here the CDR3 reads CASSPPLTGELFF. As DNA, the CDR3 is TGTGCCAGCTCACCACCACTAACCGGGGAGCTGTTTTTT.

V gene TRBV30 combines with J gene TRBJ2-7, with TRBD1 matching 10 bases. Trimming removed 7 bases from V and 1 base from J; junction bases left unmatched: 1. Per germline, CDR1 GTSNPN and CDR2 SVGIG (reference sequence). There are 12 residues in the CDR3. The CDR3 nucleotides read TGTGCCTTGGACAGGGGGTCCTACGAGCAGTACTTC. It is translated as CALDRGSYEQYF. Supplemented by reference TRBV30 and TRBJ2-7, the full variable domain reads SQTIHQWPATLVQPVGSPLSLECTVEGTSNPNLYWYRQAAGRGLQLLFYSVGIGQISSEVPQNLSASRPQDRQFILSSKKLLLSDSGFYLCALDRGSYEQYFGPGTRLTVT.

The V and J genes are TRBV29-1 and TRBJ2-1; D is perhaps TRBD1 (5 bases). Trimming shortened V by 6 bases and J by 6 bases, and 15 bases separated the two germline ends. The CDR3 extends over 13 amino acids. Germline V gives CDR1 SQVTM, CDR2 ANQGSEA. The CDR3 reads CSVLKTVFNEQFF. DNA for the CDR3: TGCAGCGTCCTAAAGACAGTTTTCAATGAGCAGTTCTTC.

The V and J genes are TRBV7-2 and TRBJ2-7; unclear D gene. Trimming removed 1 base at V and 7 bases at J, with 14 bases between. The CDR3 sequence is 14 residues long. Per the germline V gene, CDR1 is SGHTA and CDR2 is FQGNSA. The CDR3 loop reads CASSLDSHGQEQYF. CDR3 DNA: TGTGCCAGCAGCTTAGATTCTCATGGGCAGGAGCAGTACTTC.

The CDR3 reads CASSPMDRLIPGYTF. As DNA, the CDR3 is TGTGCCAGCAGCCCCATGGACAGGCTCATTCCCGGCTACACCTTC. The V gene is TRBV5-6, the J gene TRBJ1-2; TRBD1 matches 7 bases. V trimming: 4 bases; J trimming: 8 bases; junction bases outside the gene matches: 14. CDR1 and CDR2 from the germline V gene are SGHDT and YYEEEE. The CDR3 totals 15 residues.

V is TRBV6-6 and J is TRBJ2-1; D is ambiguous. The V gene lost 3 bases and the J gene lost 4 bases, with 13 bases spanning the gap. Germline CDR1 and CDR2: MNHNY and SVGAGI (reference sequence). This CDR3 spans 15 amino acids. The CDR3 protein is CASSYGSKGYNEQFF. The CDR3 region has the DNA TGTGCCAGCAGTTATGGATCCAAAGGGTACAATGAGCAGTTCTTC.

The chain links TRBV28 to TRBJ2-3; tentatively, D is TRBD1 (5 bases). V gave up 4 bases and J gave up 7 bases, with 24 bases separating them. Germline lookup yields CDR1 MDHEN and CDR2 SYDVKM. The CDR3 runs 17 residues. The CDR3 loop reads CASSSSSDSRLLYTQYF. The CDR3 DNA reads TGTGCCAGCAGTTCTTCATCCGACAGCCGGTTGCTATATACGCAGTATTTT.

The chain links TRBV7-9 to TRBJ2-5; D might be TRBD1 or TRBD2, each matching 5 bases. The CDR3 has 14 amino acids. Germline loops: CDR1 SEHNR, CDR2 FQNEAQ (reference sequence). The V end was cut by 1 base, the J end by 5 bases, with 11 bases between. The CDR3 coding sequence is TGTGCCAGCAGCTTAGGAAGGGACCGGGAGACCCAGTACTTC. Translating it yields CASSLGRDRETQYF.

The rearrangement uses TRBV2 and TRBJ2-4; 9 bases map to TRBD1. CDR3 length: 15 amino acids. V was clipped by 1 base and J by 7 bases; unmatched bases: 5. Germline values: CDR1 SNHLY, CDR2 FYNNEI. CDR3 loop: CASSEEGQGSNIQYF. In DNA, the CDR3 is TGTGCCAGCAGTGAAGAGGGACAGGGTAGTAACATTCAGTACTTC. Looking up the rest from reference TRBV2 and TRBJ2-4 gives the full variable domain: EPEVTQTPSHQVTQMGQEVILRCVPISNHLYFYWYRQILGQKVEFLVSFYNNEISEKSEIFDDQFSVERPDGSNFTLKIRSTKLEDSAMYFCASSEEGQGSNIQYFGAGTRLSVL.

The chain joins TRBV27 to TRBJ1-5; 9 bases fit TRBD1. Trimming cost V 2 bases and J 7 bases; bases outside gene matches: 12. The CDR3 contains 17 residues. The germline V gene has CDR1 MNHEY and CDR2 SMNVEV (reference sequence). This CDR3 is CASSLTPSGQGRQPQHF. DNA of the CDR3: TGTGCCAGCAGTTTAACACCTTCGGGACAGGGACGGCAGCCCCAGCATTTT.

As DNA, the CDR3 is TGTGCCAGCAGCTTAGGAGTGGACACAACTAATGAAAAACTGTTTTTT. It yields the protein CASSLGVDTTNEKLFF. The V and J genes are TRBV7-2 and TRBJ1-4; perhaps TRBD1 as D (5 bases). The germline V gene has CDR1 SGHTA and CDR2 FQGNSA. The V end lost 1 base, the J end lost 0 bases, and 9 bases lay between the germline ends. The CDR3 loop spans 16 amino acids.

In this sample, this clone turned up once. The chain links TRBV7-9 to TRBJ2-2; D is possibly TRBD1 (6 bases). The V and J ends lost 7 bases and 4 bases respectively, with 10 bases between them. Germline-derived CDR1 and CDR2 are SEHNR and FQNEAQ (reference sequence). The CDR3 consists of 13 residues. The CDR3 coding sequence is TGTGCCAGCAACAGGGAACGCACCGGGGAGCTGTTTTTT. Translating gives CASNRERTGELFF.

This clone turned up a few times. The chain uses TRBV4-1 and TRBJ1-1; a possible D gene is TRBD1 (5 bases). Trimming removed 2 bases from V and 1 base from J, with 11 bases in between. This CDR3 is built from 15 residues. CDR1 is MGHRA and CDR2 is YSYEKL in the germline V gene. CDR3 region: CASSQTGTANTEAFF. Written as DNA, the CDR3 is TGCGCCAGCAGCCAAACCGGGACGGCGAACACTGAAGCTTTCTTT.

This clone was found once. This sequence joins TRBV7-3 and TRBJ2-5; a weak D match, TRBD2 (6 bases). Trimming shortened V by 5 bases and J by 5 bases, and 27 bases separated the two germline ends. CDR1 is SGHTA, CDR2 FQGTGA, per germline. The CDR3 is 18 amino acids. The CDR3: CASSRSGSAGKVGETQYF. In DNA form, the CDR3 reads TGTGCCAGCAGCCGATCGGGGTCGGCGGGAAAGGTAGGGGAGACCCAGTACTTC.